Listed here are 30 T cell receptor beta chains from one sample, sequenced in a study of T cells in localized non-small cell lung cancer. Only in-frame clones appear in the TCRdb table, and some are missing; sequencing was by immunoSEQ multiplex PCR. The sample holds about 45,000 clones, 91% seen once. The specimen comprised PBMCs, sampled before any cancer treatment. These receptors originate from a woman aged 40 to 75 with stage II lung adenocarcinoma.

The chain recombines TRBV6-1 with TRBJ1-5; TRBD1 agrees at 7 bases. The V segment lost 4 bases and the J segment 7 bases; nucleotides outside the gene matches: 10. Per the germline V gene, CDR1 is MNHNS and CDR2 is SASEGT. This CDR3 region has 15 residues. Here the CDR3 reads CASSGGQKHSQPQHF. The CDR3 DNA follows: TGTGCCAGCAGTGGGGGACAGAAACACAGCCAGCCCCAGCATTTT.

V usage is TRBV5-1 and J usage is TRBJ2-1; 11 bases match TRBD2. V shed 5 bases and J 7 bases; nucleotides not matched to a gene: 5. From germline, CDR1 is SGHRS and CDR2 YFSETQ. The CDR3 loop spans 14 amino acids. The CDR3 spells CASSFTSGRNEQFF. CDR3 in DNA: TGCGCCAGCAGTTTTACTAGCGGGAGAAATGAGCAGTTCTTC.

The gene calls are TRBV18 and TRBJ2-1; D is possibly TRBD1 (6 bases). V dropped 9 bases and J dropped 14 bases, with 17 bases sitting between them. The CDR3 has 11 residues. The germline CDR1 and CDR2 sequences are KGHSH and LQKENI. CDR3 nucleotides: TGTGCCAGTTCCTCCCGGGACATCAAGTTCTTC. Protein sequence: CASSSRDIKFF.

The chain recombines TRBV7-9 with TRBJ1-2, with a possible D match to TRBD1 (6 bases). Deletions cut 0 bases from V and 7 bases from J, with 9 bases between. Germline loops: CDR1 SEHNR, CDR2 FQNEAQ (reference sequence). The CDR3 consists of 13 residues. CDR3 nucleotide sequence: TGTGCCAGCAGCTTAGCAGGACAGAGTGGCTACACCTTC. The encoded protein is CASSLAGQSGYTF.

The chain joins TRBV5-1 to TRBJ2-2; 12 positions agree with TRBD2. Germline CDR1 SGHRS, CDR2 YFSETQ. After removal of 3 bases from V and 0 bases from J, the junction contained 0 bases not matched to a gene. CDR3 length equals 16 residues. For the CDR3, the DNA is TGCGCCAGCAGCTGGACTAGCGGGACGAACACCGGGGAGCTGTTTTTT. Translation gives CASSWTSGTNTGELFF.

The rearrangement links TRBV21-1 to TRBJ1-3. TRBV21-1 is flagged as a pseudogene. CDR3 length: 14 residues. The CDR3 DNA follows: TGTGCCAGCCCCATTGGGAGGGCAGGAGACACCATATATTTT. Translating it yields CASPIGRAGDTIYF.

This chain links TRBV28 with TRBJ1-5, with D tentatively TRBD1 (6 bases). Germline CDR1 MDHEN, CDR2 SYDVKM. The CDR3 consists of 13 residues. The ends were cut back, 8 bases at V and 0 bases at J, with 8 bases in the middle. CDR3 coding DNA: TGTGCCAGCTGGGGGCATAGCAATCAGCCCCAGCATTTT. It encodes CASWGHSNQPQHF.

The chain recombines TRBV5-1 with TRBJ2-7; possibly TRBD2 for D (6 bases). The germline V gene has CDR1 SGHRS and CDR2 YFSETQ. V was trimmed by 0 bases and J by 6 bases, leaving 10 bases between them. There are 13 residues in the CDR3. DNA for the CDR3: TGCGCCAGCAGCTTGGCCAGGAGGGCCGAGCAGTACTTC. It codes for CASSLARRAEQYF.

The chain links TRBV5-1 to TRBJ2-5; 9 bases agree with TRBD2. After removal of 5 bases from V and 1 base from J, the junction contained 9 bases not matched to a gene. In germline, CDR1 is SGHRS, CDR2 YFSETQ. This CDR3 is built from 16 residues. CDR3: CASSNQLAGAQETQYF. Written as DNA, the CDR3 is TGCGCCAGCAGTAACCAACTAGCGGGTGCCCAAGAGACCCAGTACTTC.

The chain carries TRBV11-2 and TRBJ2-7; no clear D gene. The V gene's germline CDR1 is SGHAT and CDR2 FQNNGV. Between the trimmed V and J ends, which lost 0 bases and 7 bases, there was a span of 19 bases. CDR3 length equals 16 residues. CDR3 sequence reads: CASSLDLIVPGEEQYF. The DNA for the CDR3 is TGTGCCAGCAGCTTAGATTTAATAGTTCCTGGGGAAGAGCAGTACTTC.

The J gene is TRBJ2-7, the V gene TRBV21-1; TRBD2 was called by the table and not checked on the DNA. TRBV21-1 is annotated as a pseudogene. CDR3 length: 15 amino acids. In DNA form, the CDR3 reads TGTGCCAGGGGGGGAGGCGGGAGGGCCGTCGACGAGCAGTACTTC. Its translation: CARGGGGRAVDEQYF.

The genes are TRBV28 and TRBJ2-5; D uncertain. The J call may be mistaken, given a closer DNA end match to TRBJ2-7. Germline CDR1 reads MDHEN; CDR2 reads SYDVKM. The CDR3 is made up of 14 amino acids. CDR3 DNA: TGTGCCAGCAGTTTAATAACGGATTCCTACGAGCAGTACTTC. It encodes CASSLITDSYEQYF.

In nucleotides, the CDR3 is TGTGCCAGCAGCTTAGGGCCAGAAAACACTGAAGCTTTCTTT. It specifies CASSLGPENTEAFF. The V call is TRBV5-4, the J call TRBJ1-1; D remains ambiguous. CDR3 length: 14 residues. From germline, CDR1 is SGHNT and CDR2 YYREEE (reference sequence). Trimming removed 2 bases from V and 2 bases from J, with 10 bases in between.

V gene TRBV5-1 combines with J gene TRBJ2-5, with 7 bases lining up with TRBD2. J lost 2 bases, V lost 2 bases, and 3 bases had no gene match. CDR1 and CDR2 (germline): SGHRS, YFSETQ. The CDR3 is made up of 14 amino acids. The CDR3 spells CASSFQAGQETQYF. CDR3 in DNA: TGCGCCAGCAGCTTTCAAGCGGGACAAGAGACCCAGTACTTC.

The rearrangement links TRBV21-1 to TRBJ2-7; the table's D call TRBD1 went unverified against the DNA. TRBV21-1 is an annotated pseudogene. CDR3 length: 11 amino acids. This CDR3 reads CAGQAAYEQYF. Written as DNA, the CDR3 is TGTGCCGGACAGGCAGCATACGAGCAGTACTTC.

V gene TRBV28 combines with J gene TRBJ1-1; D might be TRBD1 (5 bases). The CDR3 has 14 residues. V shed 6 bases and J shed 1 base, with 12 bases lying between them. CDR1 and CDR2 from the germline V gene are MDHEN and SYDVKM. CDR3 coding DNA: TGTGCCAGCAGACCCGGACAAAGGAACACTGAAGCTTTCTTT. It is translated as CASRPGQRNTEAFF.

The chain uses TRBV14 and TRBJ2-7; D remains unclear. The CDR3 has 13 residues. Germline assignment: CDR1 SGHDN and CDR2 FVKESK. V was pared by 4 bases and J by 5 bases, with 12 bases between. The CDR3 region has the DNA TGTGCCAGCAGCCGGGTGGGATACAACGAGCAGTACTTC. It specifies CASSRVGYNEQYF.

The J gene is TRBJ1-2, the V gene TRBV19; D call uncertain. Germline V CDR1 and CDR2: LNHDA, SQIVND (reference sequence). CDR3 length: 15 residues. V was pared by 3 bases and J by 0 bases, with 11 bases between. The CDR3 DNA sequence: TGTGCCAGTAGTATGGTGGCAGATGCTAACTATGGCTACACCTTC. Translating it yields CASSMVADANYGYTF.

The rearrangement joins TRBV9 to TRBJ2-1; the D is unclear. Trimming pared 0 bases from V and 6 bases from J, leaving 10 bases between. In germline, CDR1 is SGDLS, CDR2 YYNGEE. This CDR3 spans 14 amino acids. The CDR3 is CASSVARSVNEQFF. DNA of the CDR3: TGTGCCAGCAGCGTAGCTAGAAGTGTCAATGAGCAGTTCTTC.

The V gene is TRBV29-1, the J gene TRBJ2-7; possible D gene TRBD1, 6 bases. CDR1 and CDR2 (germline): SQVTM, ANQGSEA. Trimming stripped 6 bases from V and 1 base from J, with 13 bases between. The length of the CDR3 is 13 residues. The CDR3, as DNA: TGCAGCGTACAGACAGGTACATCCTACGAGCAGTACTTC. Its protein product is CSVQTGTSYEQYF.

This rearrangement joins TRBV2 to TRBJ1-1; D unresolved. The germline gives CDR1 SNHLY, CDR2 FYNNEI. Trimming pared 3 bases from V and 3 bases from J, leaving 17 bases between. This CDR3 contains 16 residues. The CDR3 loop reads CASSDEGSFRYTEAFF. In DNA form, the CDR3 reads TGTGCCAGCAGTGATGAGGGAAGTTTCCGGTACACTGAAGCTTTCTTT.

The rearrangement uses TRBV6-1 and TRBJ1-1; 7 positions agree with TRBD1. Losses at the gene ends were 5 bases for V and 4 bases for J; bases not matched to a gene: 7. The CDR3 is made up of 14 amino acids. CDR1 and CDR2 from the germline V gene are MNHNS and SASEGT. The CDR3 loop is CASSKGGEGTEAFF. The CDR3 nucleotides read TGTGCCAGCAGTAAAGGGGGCGAGGGCACTGAAGCTTTCTTT.

The CDR3 region is CASSLVPGGTGNTIYF. DNA for the CDR3: TGTGCCAGCAGTTTAGTCCCGGGGGGGACTGGAAACACCATATATTTT. V gene TRBV28 combines with J gene TRBJ1-3; D possibly corresponds to TRBD1 (5 bases). The V gene lost 2 bases and the J gene lost 2 bases, with 13 bases spanning the gap. Germline assignment: CDR1 MDHEN and CDR2 SYDVKM. This CDR3 contains 16 residues. Full variable domain (remainder filled in from reference TRBV28 and TRBJ1-3): DVKVTQSSRYLVKRTGEKVFLECVQDMDHENMFWYRQDPGLGLRLIYFSYDVKMKEKGDIPEGYSVSREKKERFSLILESASTNQTSMYLCASSLVPGGTGNTIYFGEGSWLTVV.

This sequence joins TRBV21-1 and TRBJ1-1; the table assigns TRBD1, which was not confirmed against the DNA. TRBV21-1 is a pseudogene. The CDR3 sequence is 10 residues long. The CDR3 loop reads CAYRDTEAFF. Here the CDR3 DNA reads TGTGCCTACAGGGACACTGAAGCTTTCTTT.

V gene TRBV4-2 combines with J gene TRBJ2-2, with D possibly being TRBD1 or TRBD2 (6 bases each). Germline assignment: CDR1 LGHNA and CDR2 YNFKEQ. This CDR3 contains 16 residues. The V end lost 4 bases, the J end lost 3 bases, and 15 bases lay between the germline ends. CDR3 DNA sequence: TGTGCCAGCAGCCCCCGGGGGCTTGCGGACACCGGGGAGCTGTTTTTT. This translates into CASSPRGLADTGELFF.

The rearrangement uses TRBV28 and TRBJ2-7; D tentatively reads TRBD1 or TRBD2 (6 bases each). The germline V gene has CDR1 MDHEN and CDR2 SYDVKM. V lost 3 bases, J lost 6 bases, and 15 bases lay in between. The CDR3 is made up of 14 amino acids. The DNA for the CDR3 is TGTGCCAGCAGTTTGGGGGGCCTCCTTCCCGAGCAGTACTTC. Translating gives CASSLGGLLPEQYF.

The genes are TRBV28 and TRBJ1-6, with no clear D. The CDR3 has 15 amino acids. Germline V gene lookup returns CDR1 MDHEN and CDR2 SYDVKM. Trimming shortened V by 2 bases and J by 6 bases, and 11 bases separated the two germline ends. CDR3 coding DNA: TGTGCCAGCAGTTTAACGGGTGCAGGTAATTCACCCCTCCACTTT. This codes for CASSLTGAGNSPLHF. The variable domain in full, completed from reference TRBV28 and TRBJ1-6, reads DVKVTQSSRYLVKRTGEKVFLECVQDMDHENMFWYRQDPGLGLRLIYFSYDVKMKEKGDIPEGYSVSREKKERFSLILESASTNQTSMYLCASSLTGAGNSPLHFGNGTRLTVT.

The chain employs TRBV18 and TRBJ2-3, with 14 nucleotides matching TRBD2. The CDR3 totals 18 residues. The germline CDR1 and CDR2 sequences are KGHSH and LQKENI. After removal of 3 bases from V and 2 bases from J, the junction contained 7 bases not matched to a gene. The chain's CDR3 is CASSPRLAGGPNTDTQYF. The CDR3 nucleotides are TGTGCCAGCTCACCCAGACTAGCGGGGGGGCCGAACACAGATACGCAGTATTTT.

The chain couples TRBV5-6 to TRBJ2-4; 8 positions agree with TRBD1. Trimming removed 3 bases from V and 12 bases from J; junction bases left unmatched: 8. The CDR3 runs to 13 residues. Germline CDR1 reads SGHDT; CDR2 reads YYEEEE. This chain's CDR3 is CASSWDRSGDQYF. CDR3 DNA sequence: TGTGCCAGCAGCTGGGACAGGAGTGGAGATCAGTACTTC.

V is TRBV19 and J is TRBJ1-1; weak D call: TRBD1 (6 bases). Germline assignment: CDR1 LNHDA and CDR2 SQIVND (reference sequence). The CDR3 is made up of 14 amino acids. V was pared by 8 bases and J by 5 bases, with 18 bases between. CDR3 DNA: TGTGCCAGTCTCAGAGGGGGAGTAGGGACTGAAGCTTTCTTT. Its protein is CASLRGGVGTEAFF.